This T cell receptor (beta chain) was recovered during a study of cytomegalovirus exposure and HLA in healthy donors. Background on the study: Prior work identified 117 million unique TCR beta sequences in around 170 million T cells. General study results and limits: Using the classifier, cytomegalovirus status was reportedly diagnosed with high specificity and sensitivity.

In regard to this clone: No antigen is known for it.

CDR3 length: 18 residues. V dropped 2 bases and J dropped 4; count of bases not matched to a gene: 11. Per the germline V gene, CDR1 is LGHNA and CDR2 is YSLEER. PCR employed 60 Vbeta and 13 Jbeta primers. Here immunoSEQ multiplex PCR was the method, and the copy in TCRdb shows in-frame clones only, minus some. The data show 150,000 to 250,000 clones, around 79% seen once. The sample consisted of PBMCs. This TCR was recovered from a girl under 18 in good health and CMV-seropositive. The chain combines TRBV4-3 with TRBJ2-6; 7 bases are a match to TRBD1. The CDR3 DNA is TGCGCCAGCAGCCAACACAGGGGCACTTCTTGGGGGGCCAACGTCCTGACTTTC. Translation gives CASSQHRGTSWGANVLTF.